The 26 T cell receptor beta chains presented below share a single source sample, sequenced in a study of blood T cells in healthy people across ages. Together with a sample-barcoded 5' primer, a J-beta primer mix was included in a second PCR lasting roughly 6 to 12 cycles. MiXCR, run by TCRdb on the 5' RACE reads, gives a single entry per CDR3 protein. Altogether a few hundred thousand distinct CDR3 sequences are present, 27% being singletons, with the ten largest covering under 20%. Sequenced: blood. The origin of the receptors is a woman aged 65 to 85 in good health.

In this sample, this clonotype turned up a few times. This chain links TRBV7-2 with TRBJ2-6; no clear D gene. The V end was cut by 6 bases, the J end by 1 base, with 4 bases between. Germline V gives CDR1 SGHTA, CDR2 FQGNSA. CDR3 length: 13 residues. This CDR3 is CASRLSGANVLTF. In DNA form, the CDR3 reads TGTGCCAGCAGATTATCTGGGGCCAACGTCCTGACTTTC.

This clonotype was counted a few times. This sequence joins TRBV18 and TRBJ2-5; 9 bases agree with TRBD2. J lost 1 base, V lost 3 bases, and 3 bases had no gene match. The CDR3 contains 15 residues. Per germline, CDR1 KGHSH and CDR2 LQKENI. CDR3 loop: CASSPLSGGQETQYF. CDR3 nucleotide sequence: TGTGCCAGCTCACCCCTTAGCGGGGGCCAAGAGACCCAGTACTTC.

V and J are TRBV4-1 and TRBJ1-1, with a possible D match to TRBD1 (5 bases). Per the germline V gene, CDR1 is MGHRA and CDR2 is YSYEKL. Trimming left V 2 bases short and J 4 bases short, with 8 bases between. The CDR3 has 13 residues. Here the CDR3 DNA reads TGCGCCAGCAGCCAACCGAGGGGCACTGAAGCTTTCTTT. This codes for CASSQPRGTEAFF.

V is TRBV6-2 or TRBV6-3 and J is TRBJ2-5, with unresolved D. The CDR3 extends over 12 amino acids. Trimming shortened V by 8 bases and J by 3 bases, and 10 bases separated the two germline ends. Germline V gene sequence: CDR1 MNHEY, CDR2 SVGEGT. Written as DNA, the CDR3 is TGTGCCAGCCAATTTCGAGAAGAGACCCAGTACTTC. Amino acids: CASQFREETQYF.

This clonotype was seen a handful of times. CDR3 residues: CASSQDRGPTYEQYF. CDR3 DNA sequence: TGCGCCAGCAGCCAAGATCGGGGCCCAACCTACGAGCAGTACTTC. The chain employs TRBV4-3 and TRBJ2-7, with D perhaps assigned TRBD1 or TRBD2 (5 bases each). CDR1 LGHNA and CDR2 YSLEER come from the germline V gene. V gave up 0 bases and J gave up 2 bases, with 11 bases separating them. The CDR3 loop spans 15 amino acids.

The rearrangement uses TRBV12-3 or TRBV12-4 and TRBJ1-3; D remains unclear. V was shortened by 8 bases and J by 2 bases, with 13 bases between the two germline ends. This CDR3 comprises 14 residues. CDR3 sequence (DNA): TGTGCCAGCGGGTTCCAAGGCGCTGGAAACACCATATATTTT. Residues: CASGFQGAGNTIYF.

The table lists this clonotype with a few counts. The CDR3 protein is CASSQAPLADTQYF. For the CDR3, the DNA is TGCGCCAGCAGCCAAGCCCCGCTAGCAGATACGCAGTATTTT. The chain links TRBV4-3 to TRBJ2-3; D gene uncertain. Trimming cost V 1 base and J 4 bases, with 9 bases left between them. CDR1 LGHNA and CDR2 YSLEER come from the germline V gene. The CDR3 consists of 14 residues.

This clonotype showed up just a few times. The rearrangement uses TRBV5-5 and TRBJ1-5; TRBD1 matches 9 bases. CDR1 is SGHKS and CDR2 is YYEKEE in the germline V gene (reference sequence). Unmatched junction bases numbered 7, after V lost 2 bases and J lost 4 bases. CDR3 length: 16 amino acids. The CDR3 DNA reads as TGTGCCAGCAGCTTTATCTGGGACAGGGATAATCAGCCCCAGCATTTT. Protein: CASSFIWDRDNQPQHF.

The chain links TRBV11-3 to TRBJ2-3; the D gene is possibly TRBD2 (6 bases). Germline V CDR1 and CDR2: SGHNT, YENEEA. The V end lost 5 bases, the J end lost 4 bases, and 10 bases lay between the germline ends. The CDR3 runs 13 residues. CDR3 sequence reads: CASSVGGPDTQYF. CDR3 DNA sequence: TGTGCCAGCAGCGTGGGAGGTCCAGATACGCAGTATTTT.

The chain uses TRBV2 and TRBJ1-2; no clear D gene. Looked up from germline, CDR1 is SNHLY and CDR2 is FYNNEI. The CDR3 contains 14 residues. V was clipped by 2 bases and J by 3 bases, with 10 bases between them. CDR3 amino acids: CASSEKQPDYGYTF. The CDR3 DNA sequence: TGTGCCAGCAGTGAAAAACAGCCGGACTATGGCTACACCTTC.

This clonotype was found a few times. The gene calls are TRBV20-1 and TRBJ2-1, with a weak D call TRBD2 (5 bases). This CDR3 contains 10 residues. Trimming shortened V by 6 bases and J by 9 bases, and 9 bases separated the two germline ends. CDR1 DFQATT and CDR2 SNEGSKA come from the germline V gene (reference sequence). CDR3 DNA sequence: TGCAGTGCGTTCCGGGGTGAGCAGTTCTTC. Its translation: CSAFRGEQFF.

This clonotype has only a few counts. The genes are TRBV20-1 and TRBJ2-4, with 11 nucleotides matching TRBD2. Per the germline V gene, CDR1 is DFQATT and CDR2 is SNEGSKA (reference sequence). CDR3 length: 16 residues. After removal of 3 bases from V and 7 bases from J, the junction contained 11 bases not matched to a gene. This CDR3 reads CSASRASGGRMNIQYF. CDR3 sequence (DNA): TGCAGTGCTAGTAGGGCTAGCGGGGGGAGAATGAACATTCAGTACTTC.

The table lists this clonotype with a few counts. The chain combines TRBV18 with TRBJ2-5; D is uncertain. V was shortened by 6 bases and J by 1 base, with 15 bases between the two germline ends. Germline V lookup: CDR1 KGHSH, CDR2 LQKENI. The CDR3 consists of 15 residues. CDR3 residues: CASSQSQASQETQYF. The CDR3 DNA reads TGTGCCAGCTCCCAAAGTCAGGCATCCCAAGAGACCCAGTACTTC.

This clonotype has more than one count but fewer than ten. The genes are TRBV9 and TRBJ2-5, with D perhaps given as TRBD1 or TRBD2 (6 bases each). CDR1 and CDR2 from the germline V gene are SGDLS and YYNGEE. V shed 3 bases and J shed 2 bases, with 11 bases lying between them. There are 14 residues in the CDR3. The DNA of the CDR3 is TGTGCCAGCAGCGAGGGGGGCTTACAAGAGACCCAGTACTTC. Residues: CASSEGGLQETQYF.

This clonotype was picked up a small number of times. The chain is built from TRBV5-1 and TRBJ1-6; tentative D call: TRBD1 (5 bases). Trimming shortened V by 0 bases and J by 10 bases, and 14 bases separated the two germline ends. The CDR3 length is 15 residues. From germline, CDR1 is SGHRS and CDR2 YFSETQ. The CDR3 is CASSLALSGDSPLHF. As DNA, the CDR3 is TGCGCCAGCAGCTTGGCCCTCTCGGGGGACTCACCCCTCCACTTT.

The rearrangement joins TRBV7-3 to TRBJ2-1; D unclear. Germline CDR1 reads SGHTA; CDR2 reads FQGTGA. The CDR3 totals 15 residues. The ends were cut back, 0 bases at V and 8 bases at J, with 14 bases in the middle. CDR3 bases: TGTGCCAGCAGCTTAACCCCCGGTGGGGTACATGAGCAGTTCTTC. Amino acid sequence: CASSLTPGGVHEQFF.

This clonotype has a handful of counts. The gene calls are TRBV5-1 and TRBJ1-2, with 8 bases matching TRBD1. Germline V gene sequence: CDR1 SGHRS, CDR2 YFSETQ. V lost 5 bases and J lost 3; bases outside the gene matches: 6. The CDR3 has 14 residues. The CDR3 sequence is CASSSQGADYGYTF. As DNA, the CDR3 is TGCGCCAGCAGTTCCCAGGGGGCCGACTATGGCTACACCTTC.

In its sample, this clonotype was seen a few times. Relative to the germline gene, one junction end is altered; a read error may explain this. The rearrangement links TRBV20-1 to TRBJ2-3; TRBD1 is a possible D gene (5 bases). The germline V gene has CDR1 DFQATT and CDR2 SNEGSKA (reference sequence). The CDR3 is made up of 13 amino acids. The CDR3 DNA follows: TGCGGTGCTCCCCCACAGGCCACAGATACGCAGTATTTT. Protein sequence: CGAPPQATDTQYF.

V is TRBV20-1 and J is TRBJ2-4, with TRBD1 identical over 8 bases. The CDR3 has 13 residues. The trim removed 3 bases at V and 9 bases at J, leaving 7 bases unmatched. From germline, CDR1 is DFQATT and CDR2 SNEGSKA (reference sequence). The CDR3 loop reads CSARFQGAGIQYF. The CDR3, as DNA: TGCAGTGCTAGGTTTCAGGGGGCGGGCATTCAGTACTTC.

The CDR3: CATSEDSEEKLFF. CDR3 sequence (DNA): TGTGCCACCAGTGAAGACAGTGAGGAAAAACTGTTTTTT. The chain links TRBV24-1 to TRBJ1-4; D might be TRBD1 (5 bases). Germline V gives CDR1 KGHDR, CDR2 SFDVKD. The ends were cut back, 4 bases at V and 8 bases at J, with 10 bases in the middle. The length of the CDR3 is 13 residues.

The chain employs TRBV7-8 and TRBJ2-3, with D hard to call. The ends were cut back, 8 bases at V and 2 bases at J, with 11 bases in the middle. There are 13 residues in the CDR3. From germline, CDR1 is SGHVS and CDR2 FQNEAQ. For the CDR3, the DNA is TGTGCCAGCGCATTTACCTTCACAGATACGCAGTATTTT. This encodes CASAFTFTDTQYF.

The chain has TRBV7-2 and TRBJ1-3; D not resolved. V was shortened by 2 bases and J by 0 bases, with 11 bases between the two germline ends. This CDR3 is 16 amino acids long. Germline V gene lookup returns CDR1 SGHTA and CDR2 FQGNSA. The CDR3 nucleotides are TGTGCCAGCAGCTTAAACCGGGGATCCTCTGGAAACACCATATATTTT. Translating gives CASSLNRGSSGNTIYF.

This clonotype was detected a few times. This chain links TRBV11-2 with TRBJ1-1, with no clear D. The CDR3 contains 16 residues. The V end lost 0 bases, the J end lost 1 base, and 12 bases lay between the germline ends. Germline lookup yields CDR1 SGHAT and CDR2 FQNNGV. CDR3 in DNA: TGTGCCAGCAGCTTAGATTTTAAGGCAACGAACACTGAAGCTTTCTTT. Its protein product is CASSLDFKATNTEAFF.

This chain joins TRBV4-3 and TRBJ2-5, with 14 bases fitting TRBD2. Judging by the DNA end, TRBJ2-1 fits better; the J call may be wrong. Germline V gene sequence: CDR1 LGHNA, CDR2 YSLEER. This CDR3 comprises 17 residues. CDR3 sequence (DNA): TGCGCCAGCAGCCAAGACCCGGGACTAGCGGGAGAAAATGAGCAGTTCTTC. It is translated as CASSQDPGLAGENEQFF.

The gene calls are TRBV5-1 and TRBJ2-1; 7 bases align to TRBD2. Germline CDR1 is SGHRS and CDR2 is YFSETQ. The CDR3 contains 16 residues. The V and J ends lost 4 bases and 0 bases, in that order; junction bases with no gene match: 7. The CDR3 reads CASSPGGVSSYNEQFF. CDR3 nucleotide sequence: TGCGCCAGCAGCCCTGGGGGGGTGAGCTCCTACAATGAGCAGTTCTTC.

V and J are TRBV6-5 and TRBJ2-3; no definite D call. V was clipped by 2 bases and J by 7 bases, with 4 bases between them. Looked up from germline, CDR1 is MNHEY and CDR2 is SVGAGI. The CDR3 totals 11 residues. This CDR3 reads CASSYKHTQYF. The CDR3 DNA is TGTGCCAGCAGTTACAAGCATACGCAGTATTTT.